This section outlines one T cell receptor (beta chain) sequence together with its context. Its antigen is not known. The record originates from a study of CD8+CD57+ T cells in acquired aplastic anemia. Study summary: DNA from sorted CD4+ and CD8+ cells averaged roughly 3.2 ug.

Findings and limits, study-wide: Patients and controls shared roughly 31 CD8+ CDR3 sequences, highly expressed in patients. Statistical testing detected no significant gap in CD8+ Simpson's diversity between patients and controls.

Genomic DNA, the template, was used for profiling of the TCR beta VDJ and CDR3. One entry per CDR3 protein, called by TCRdb with MiXCR from the reads. In the table there are 150,000 to 160,000 distinct CDR3 sequences, about 48% of which are singletons. Sequenced patients had shown CD8+CD57+ cell expansion by flow cytometry. Trimming shortened V by 5 bases and J by 4 bases, and 9 bases separated the two germline ends. This CDR3 region has 13 residues. Germline values: CDR1 MNHNS, CDR2 SASEGT. What was sequenced was sorted CD4+, CD8+, or CD8+CD57+ T cells (not recorded which) from PBMCs. This chain joins TRBV6-1 and TRBJ1-5; D is undetermined. This receptor was taken from a human donor with aplastic anemia. CDR3 bases: TGTGCCAGCAGTCGCCAGCAGAATCAGCCCCAGCATTTT. The encoded protein is CASSRQQNQPQHF.